This T cell receptor beta chain originates from a study of shared clonotypes between healthy human individuals. CDR3 length equals 14 residues. Trimming stripped 5 bases from V and 1 base from J, with 12 bases between. Germline assignment: CDR1 SGHNT and CDR2 YYREEE (reference sequence). The data were produced by immunoSEQ multiplex PCR, yet TCRdb's version contains in-frame clones alone and is incomplete. The repertoire has millions of clones, 85% to 95% of them found once; the top ten carry 0.13%. The chain has TRBV5-4 and TRBJ1-1; TRBD1 is a possible D gene (6 bases). This TCR derives from a young man in good health. The sample taken for sequencing was naive CD4+ T cells sorted from blood. The subset is: CD45RA+ positively selected. The CDR3, as DNA: TGTGCCAGCAGTTTACAGACAGGGAACACTGAAGCTTTCTTT. This codes for CASSLQTGNTEAFF.